The present T cell receptor (beta chain) was sequenced within a study of cytomegalovirus exposure and HLA in healthy donors. Study-wide points: It has been reported that TCR beta sequences accurately predicted the HLA-A and HLA-B alleles of most subjects.

To note about this clone: What it binds is unknown.

The study ran its PCR with 60 Vbeta and 13 Jbeta primers. The assay was immunoSEQ multiplex PCR, and TCRdb's table has in-frame clones only and misses some. The sample contains some 140,000 clones, 79% of which appear only once. The TCR comes from a man aged 40-50 years in good health and CMV-seropositive. Sample: PBMCs.

DNA of the CDR3: TGCGCCAGCAGCCTCCGTTCTAGCGGGGCATACAATGAGCAGTTCTTC. Its protein product is CASSLRSSGAYNEQFF. The chain couples TRBV4-1 to TRBJ2-1; 9 nucleotides match TRBD2. CDR1 is MGHRA and CDR2 is YSYEKL in the germline V gene. This CDR3 region has 16 residues. Germline trimming cut 4 bases from V and 4 bases from J; bases unmatched to any gene: 8.